These 24 T cell receptor beta chains were sequenced from one sample in a study of monozygotic twins with inflammatory bowel disease. TCRdb reprocessed the 5' RACE reads, with one entry per CDR3 protein and no DNA. Its table lists approximately 400,000 distinct CDR3 sequences. Sequencing was carried out using blood. Receptors originate from a human donor with ulcerative colitis or Crohn's disease, or a healthy co-twin of an affected twin (not recorded which).

The rearrangement uses TRBV4-2 and TRBJ1-1. Germline values: CDR1 LGHNA, CDR2 YNFKEQ. This CDR3 spans 15 amino acids. CDR3 residues: CASSQDSGRNTEAFF.

The rearrangement joins TRBV10-3 to TRBJ1-5; TCRdb lists TRBD1, though no DNA is available to test this call. The germline CDR1 and CDR2 sequences are ENHRY and SYGVKD. The CDR3 runs 15 residues. CDR3: CAISGSRESNQPQHF.

V gene TRBV7-2 combines with J gene TRBJ2-3; TCRdb lists TRBD2, though no DNA is available to test this call. CDR1 is SGHTA and CDR2 is FQGNSA in the germline V gene. The CDR3 length is 13 residues. CDR3 in amino acids: CASSPPVAGDRSF.

The V call is TRBV5-1, the J call TRBJ1-1; lacking DNA, the TRBD1 call made by TCRdb goes unchecked. This CDR3 has 14 residues. Germline V gene sequence: CDR1 SGHRS, CDR2 YFSETQ. CDR3 region: CASSHGQQNTEAFF.

The chain has TRBV7-3 and TRBJ2-2; with no DNA, the TCRdb D assignment of TRBD2 cannot be verified. The CDR3 totals 13 residues. Germline CDR1 and CDR2: SGHTA and FQGTGA. The CDR3 loop is CASSLGGPPELFF.

V is TRBV3-1 and J is TRBJ1-6. Germline-derived CDR1 and CDR2 are LGHDT and YNNKEL (reference sequence). The CDR3 covers 15 residues. The chain's CDR3 is CASSHSRRANSPLHF.

This CDR3 is CASSDLRGPYNEQFF. The chain uses TRBV6-1 and TRBJ2-1. This CDR3 spans 15 amino acids. Germline-derived CDR1 and CDR2 are MNHNS and SASEGT.

The V and J genes are TRBV6-1 and TRBJ2-1. The germline gives CDR1 MNHNS, CDR2 SASEGT. The CDR3 totals 15 residues. Here the CDR3 reads CASSEPGSSYNEQFF.

The chain is built from TRBV15 and TRBJ1-3. From germline, CDR1 is LNHNV and CDR2 YYDKDF (reference sequence). The CDR3 spans 17 residues. The CDR3 here is CATSRDPMAVSGNTIYF.

The chain has TRBV7-2 and TRBJ1-3; TCRdb calls TRBD1, which cannot be checked without DNA. Germline V gene sequence: CDR1 SGHTA, CDR2 FQGNSA. The CDR3 extends over 13 amino acids. The CDR3 region is CASSLWGGNTIYF.

The CDR3 region is CASSLPGQGVLYEQYF. The gene calls are TRBV28 and TRBJ2-7; with no DNA, the TCRdb D assignment of TRBD1 cannot be verified. The CDR3 is 16 residues long. Germline V gene sequence: CDR1 MDHEN, CDR2 SYDVKM.

J is TRBJ2-7 and V is TRBV10-3; the TRBD2 assignment by TCRdb is unverifiable without DNA. This CDR3 is built from 16 residues. The V gene's germline CDR1 is ENHRY and CDR2 SYGVKD. The CDR3 loop reads CAISESRGRATGEQYF.

This rearrangement joins TRBV7-9 to TRBJ1-4; with no DNA, the TCRdb D assignment of TRBD1 cannot be verified. The length of the CDR3 is 14 residues. Germline V lookup: CDR1 SEHNR, CDR2 FQNEAQ (reference sequence). The CDR3 is CASSSAGAGEKLFF.

The chain uses TRBV7-9 and TRBJ1-2; checking the TCRdb D call of TRBD1 is not possible without DNA. Germline lookup yields CDR1 SEHNR and CDR2 FQNEAQ (reference sequence). The CDR3 has 13 residues. Here the CDR3 reads CASSPQGWDGYTF.

This rearrangement joins TRBV27 to TRBJ2-2; TCRdb's D call, TRBD1, is unchecked because there is no DNA. The CDR3 loop spans 18 amino acids. Germline loops: CDR1 MNHEY, CDR2 SMNVEV (reference sequence). The CDR3 spells CASSSHHSPAANTGELFF.

This chain uses TRBV12-3 or TRBV12-4 with TRBJ1-1; absent DNA, TCRdb's TRBD1 call cannot be checked. The CDR3 covers 15 residues. The CDR3 protein is CASSWSGTGGTEAFF.

CDR3 protein: CASSLMTSGRETQYF. The chain recombines TRBV7-9 with TRBJ2-5; no DNA is available, so the TRBD2 call from TCRdb remains unchecked. Germline V gene lookup returns CDR1 SEHNR and CDR2 FQNEAQ (reference sequence). CDR3 size: 15 residues.

The V and J genes are TRBV13 and TRBJ2-7; TCRdb names TRBD1, which stays unverified in the absence of DNA. The CDR3 contains 15 residues. The germline V gene encodes CDR1 PRHDT and CDR2 FYEKMQ (reference sequence). CDR3 sequence reads: CASSRYGQAAYEQYF.

This sequence joins TRBV28 and TRBJ1-2. This CDR3 is 17 amino acids long. Looked up from germline, CDR1 is MDHEN and CDR2 is SYDVKM. The CDR3 sequence is CASSPVGVGRGNYGYTF.

This sequence joins TRBV5-6 and TRBJ1-6. Looked up from germline, CDR1 is SGHDT and CDR2 is YYEEEE. This CDR3 contains 14 residues. The CDR3 here is CASSLLQRNSPLHF.

The chain joins TRBV12-3 or TRBV12-4 to TRBJ1-4; as DNA is missing, the TRBD1 call by TCRdb cannot be tested. This CDR3 spans 14 amino acids. The CDR3 loop is CASSRQGAGEKLFF.

This chain joins TRBV18 and TRBJ2-5; the TRBD1 assignment by TCRdb is unverifiable without DNA. Germline assignment: CDR1 KGHSH and CDR2 LQKENI. The CDR3 runs to 12 residues. The CDR3 protein is CASSRPAETQYF.

The CDR3 loop is CASSLDGTGFPDTQYF. This rearrangement joins TRBV5-1 to TRBJ2-3; TCRdb's D call, TRBD1, is unchecked because there is no DNA. This CDR3 contains 16 residues. Germline assignment: CDR1 SGHRS and CDR2 YFSETQ.

The V gene is TRBV5-1, the J gene TRBJ1-5. The CDR3 loop spans 11 amino acids. Germline-derived CDR1 and CDR2 are SGHRS and YFSETQ. The CDR3 reads CASNHNQPQHF.